The 32 T cell receptor beta chains reported below all come from one sample, sequenced in a study of CD8+ T cells in alopecia areata. Reverse transcription of extracted RNA yielded cDNA, which provided the sequencing template. Only in-frame clones appear in the TCRdb table, and some are missing; sequencing was by immunoSEQ multiplex PCR. The sample has roughly 120,000 clones; roughly two fifths are singletons. The sample was CD4+ T cells sorted from blood. The receptors here all came from a human donor with alopecia areata.

The V call is TRBV2, the J call TRBJ2-5; TRBD2 is a possible D gene (6 bases). Trimming took 5 bases from V and 7 from J, leaving 20 bases between them. Germline-derived CDR1 and CDR2 are SNHLY and FYNNEI. The CDR3 extends over 15 amino acids. DNA of the CDR3: TGTGCCAGCAGTATGCGGGGACCCCCCAAGATGACCCAGTACTTC. Amino acids: CASSMRGPPKMTQYF.

This clone was seen a handful of times. The J gene is TRBJ1-1, the V gene TRBV29-1; D not resolved. CDR3 length equals 12 residues. Germline CDR1 and CDR2: SQVTM and ANQGSEA. V lost 7 bases, J lost 5 bases, and 14 bases lay in between. The CDR3 loop is CSARWAGTEAFF. DNA of the CDR3: TGCAGCGCCCGGTGGGCTGGGACTGAAGCTTTCTTT.

The chain joins TRBV5-5 to TRBJ2-5, with 7 bases that match TRBD2. Germline CDR1 reads SGHKS; CDR2 reads YYEKEE (reference sequence). Germline trimming cut 5 bases from V and 2 bases from J; bases unmatched to any gene: 3. This CDR3 contains 13 residues. The CDR3, as DNA: TGTGCCAGCAGGACGGGACTACAAGAGACCCAGTACTTC. Translation gives CASRTGLQETQYF.

This chain links TRBV5-1 with TRBJ2-2; D may be TRBD1 (5 bases). Per germline, CDR1 SGHRS and CDR2 YFSETQ. The CDR3 contains 14 residues. The ends were cut back, 7 bases at V and 4 bases at J, with 14 bases in the middle. For the CDR3, the DNA is TGCGCCAGCTACACAGGAGCAGGCACCGGGGAGCTGTTTTTT. It is translated as CASYTGAGTGELFF.

The chain links TRBV6-5 to TRBJ2-1; 10 bases match TRBD2. Unmatched junction bases numbered 5, after V lost 5 bases and J lost 7 bases. This CDR3 is 14 amino acids long. Germline V lookup: CDR1 MNHEY, CDR2 SVGAGI. The CDR3 reads CASSSGRAGNEQFF. The CDR3 DNA sequence: TGTGCCAGCAGTAGCGGGAGGGCAGGGAATGAGCAGTTCTTC.

A few counts support this clone. The chain links TRBV29-1 to TRBJ2-1, with D possibly TRBD2 on 5 matching bases. Trimming took off 4 bases at V and 5 bases at J, with 15 bases between the two ends. Germline assignment: CDR1 SQVTM and CDR2 ANQGSEA. This CDR3 spans 14 amino acids. CDR3 DNA sequence: TGCAGCGTTGTTTGGCGGGCGGTCCACAATGAGCAGTTCTTC. Translated: CSVVWRAVHNEQFF.

The CDR3 region has the DNA TGTGCCAGCAGTCAAGTCGAGAGGCGGGGGGAGCAGTACTTC. Translated, it gives CASSQVERRGEQYF. The gene calls are TRBV2 and TRBJ2-7, with 7 nucleotides matching TRBD2. CDR3 length: 14 amino acids. The V and J ends lost 5 bases and 7 bases, in that order; junction bases with no gene match: 11. Germline V gene data show CDR1 as SNHLY and CDR2 as FYNNEI. Full variable domain (remainder filled in from reference TRBV2 and TRBJ2-7): EPEVTQTPSHQVTQMGQEVILRCVPISNHLYFYWYRQILGQKVEFLVSFYNNEISEKSEIFDDQFSVERPDGSNFTLKIRSTKLEDSAMYFCASSQVERRGEQYFGPGTRLTVT.

This clone was counted between two and nine times. The chain recombines TRBV29-1 with TRBJ2-5; 9 positions agree with TRBD1. TRBJ2-7 explains the end of the DNA better; the J call may be wrong. CDR3 length: 11 residues. Germline loops: CDR1 SQVTM, CDR2 ANQGSEA. In DNA form, the CDR3 reads TGCAGCGCTAAGGACAGGGGCGAGCAGTACTTC. This sequence encodes CSAKDRGEQYF.

Written as DNA, the CDR3 is TGCGCCAGCAGCCAAGATCGAGTTTTAACAGATACGCAGTATTTT. It encodes CASSQDRVLTDTQYF. The chain carries TRBV4-3 and TRBJ2-3; D unclear. CDR1 and CDR2 (germline): LGHNA, YSLEER. The length of the CDR3 is 15 residues. Deletions cut 0 bases from V and 3 bases from J, with 10 bases between.

This clone has just a few counts. The same CDR3 can be traced to other DNA sequences in this sample. The V gene is TRBV29-1, the J gene TRBJ2-2; D is perhaps TRBD1 (5 bases). V was pared by 6 bases and J by 3 bases, with 11 bases between. This CDR3 contains 13 residues. The V gene's germline CDR1 is SQVTM and CDR2 ANQGSEA. This CDR3 is CSVGSGYTGELFF. CDR3 bases: TGCAGCGTCGGATCAGGGTACACCGGGGAGCTGTTTTTT.

This clone was detected only a few times. This chain links TRBV29-1 with TRBJ1-2, with TRBD1 as a possible D gene (6 bases). V was shortened by 4 bases and J by 3 bases, with 12 bases between the two germline ends. CDR1 and CDR2 from the germline V gene are SQVTM and ANQGSEA. The CDR3 runs 13 residues. The CDR3 sequence is CSVGAGEHYGYTF. The DNA for the CDR3 is TGCAGCGTTGGGGCAGGGGAGCACTATGGCTACACCTTC. The variable domain in full, with the rest retrieved from reference TRBV29-1 and TRBJ1-2, is SAVISQKPSRDICQRGTSLTIQCQVDSQVTMMFWYRQQPGQSLTLIATANQGSEATYESGFVIDKFPISRPNLTFSTLTVSNMSPEDSSIYLCSVGAGEHYGYTFGSGTRLTVV.

The V and J genes are TRBV6-5 and TRBJ1-5, with TRBD1 as a possible D gene (6 bases). Trimming left V 2 bases short and J 0 bases short, with 8 bases between. Germline values: CDR1 MNHEY, CDR2 SVGAGI. CDR3 length equals 15 residues. CDR3 in amino acids: CASSYTGHSNQPQHF. CDR3 coding DNA: TGTGCCAGCAGTTACACGGGACATAGCAATCAGCCCCAGCATTTT.

This clone has only one observation. The chain combines TRBV6-5 with TRBJ2-1; D perhaps matches TRBD1 (6 bases). The CDR3 is 15 residues long. The V gene's germline CDR1 is MNHEY and CDR2 SVGAGI. V lost 6 bases to trimming and J lost 0 bases, with 12 bases between them. The CDR3 nucleotides read TGTGCCAGCAGCCACGACAGGAGCTCCTACAATGAGCAGTTCTTC. Its translation: CASSHDRSSYNEQFF.

This chain links TRBV29-1 with TRBJ1-5, with TRBD1 identical over 8 bases. The CDR3 loop spans 13 amino acids. The germline gives CDR1 SQVTM, CDR2 ANQGSEA. J gave up 3 bases and V 6 bases, and 4 bases lay outside the gene matches. CDR3 protein: CSVGQGYNQPQHF. The CDR3 region has the DNA TGCAGCGTAGGACAGGGCTACAATCAGCCCCAGCATTTT.

This clone was counted only a few times. The chain links TRBV7-9 to TRBJ1-5; D unresolved. Germline V CDR1 and CDR2: SEHNR, FQNEAQ (reference sequence). V was shortened by 5 bases and J by 1 base, with 15 bases between the two germline ends. CDR3 length: 16 amino acids. CDR3 loop: CASSQDGEWSNQPQHF. CDR3 coding DNA: TGTGCCAGCAGCCAAGACGGGGAGTGGAGCAATCAGCCCCAGCATTTT.

The gene calls are TRBV7-3 and TRBJ2-2; weak D call: TRBD1 (5 bases). The CDR3 has 14 amino acids. The V and J ends lost 2 bases and 2 bases respectively, with 6 bases between them. Germline values: CDR1 SGHTA, CDR2 FQGTGA. CDR3 residues: CASSLDSNTGELFF. CDR3 nucleotides: TGTGCCAGCAGCTTAGACAGTAACACCGGGGAGCTGTTTTTT.

This clone appeared a few times. This sequence joins TRBV5-1 and TRBJ2-2; D remains ambiguous. The germline V and J ends were trimmed by 4 bases and 3 bases, with 7 bases remaining between them. The CDR3 is 13 residues long. Germline loops: CDR1 SGHRS, CDR2 YFSETQ. The CDR3 nucleotides read TGCGCCAGCAGCCTGGCCGACACCGGGGAGCTGTTTTTT. Its protein product is CASSLADTGELFF.

This chain connects TRBV5-4 to TRBJ2-5; possibly TRBD1 or TRBD2 for D (6 bases each). Trimming shortened V by 4 bases and J by 4 bases, and 11 bases separated the two germline ends. Germline CDR1 SGHNT, CDR2 YYREEE (reference sequence). This CDR3 has 13 residues. CDR3 protein: CASSPPGAETQYF. CDR3 in DNA: TGTGCCAGCAGCCCTCCGGGGGCAGAGACCCAGTACTTC. The full variable domain, in which reference TRBV5-4 and TRBJ2-5 provide the parts outside the CDR3, is ETGVTQSPTHLIKTRGQQVTLRCSSQSGHNTVSWYQQALGQGPQFIFQYYREEENGRGNFPPRFSGLQFPNYSSELNVNALELDDSALYLCASSPPGAETQYFGPGTRLLVL.

This clone has just a few counts. The V call is TRBV29-1, the J call TRBJ1-5, with 10 bases fitting TRBD1. The CDR3 has 15 amino acids. V lost 7 bases, J lost 0 bases, and 6 bases stayed unmatched. The germline gives CDR1 SQVTM, CDR2 ANQGSEA. The chain's CDR3 is CSAGTGASSNQPQHF. CDR3 sequence (DNA): TGCAGCGCCGGGACAGGGGCGAGTAGCAATCAGCCCCAGCATTTT.

This clone was observed a handful of times. The chain recombines TRBV5-1 with TRBJ2-7; the match to TRBD2 covers 8 bases. V lost 0 bases to trimming and J lost 4 bases; unmatched junction nucleotides: 6. The CDR3 runs 15 residues. The germline V gene encodes CDR1 SGHRS and CDR2 YFSETQ. Here the CDR3 DNA reads TGCGCCAGCAGCTTGGCCCTCTCGGGGGGGTACGAGCAGTACTTC. This sequence encodes CASSLALSGGYEQYF.

This clone was counted only a few times. This chain's CDR3 is CASTSSNGYEQYF. CDR3 DNA: TGCGCCAGCACCTCGTCAAATGGTTACGAGCAGTACTTC. This chain connects TRBV5-1 to TRBJ2-7; D ambiguous. V was clipped by 6 bases and J by 4 bases, with 14 bases between them. Germline V gene data show CDR1 as SGHRS and CDR2 as YFSETQ. The CDR3 spans 13 residues.

This clone turned up a few times. V is TRBV23-1 and J is TRBJ1-2; no definite D call. TRBV23-1 is placed among ORFs of uncertain function. Trimming removed 1 base from V and 0 bases from J, with 3 bases in between. The CDR3 is made up of 13 amino acids. This CDR3 reads CASSQCTNYGYTF. In DNA, the CDR3 is TGCGCCAGCAGTCAATGTACTAACTATGGCTACACCTTC.

The chain carries TRBV30 and TRBJ2-3; the match to TRBD2 covers 14 bases. Germline V gene lookup returns CDR1 GTSNPN and CDR2 SVGIG (reference sequence). The CDR3 contains 13 residues. V trimming: 5 bases; J trimming: 5 bases; junction bases outside the gene matches: 0. Here the CDR3 reads CAWGTSGGDTQYF. In DNA, the CDR3 is TGTGCCTGGGGGACTAGCGGGGGAGATACGCAGTATTTT.

This clone was found a few times. The chain is built from TRBV6-6 and TRBJ2-1, with TRBD2 matching 7 bases. Germline V CDR1 and CDR2: MNHNY, SVGAGI (reference sequence). The CDR3 has 13 amino acids. The V and J ends lost 1 base and 12 bases, in that order; junction bases with no gene match: 6. CDR3 coding DNA: TGTGCCAGCAGTTACTTACCTAGACTAGCGCAGTTCTTC. Encoded protein: CASSYLPRLAQFF.

The V gene is TRBV29-1, the J gene TRBJ1-4; a possible D gene is TRBD1 (6 bases). V was shortened by 5 bases and J by 8 bases, with 15 bases between the two germline ends. The CDR3 contains 13 residues. Germline lookup yields CDR1 SQVTM and CDR2 ANQGSEA. The CDR3 DNA is TGCAGCGTTTCTCGACAGGTAGAAGAAAAACTGTTTTTT. Protein sequence: CSVSRQVEEKLFF. The whole variable domain, filled in from reference TRBV29-1 and TRBJ1-4, reads SAVISQKPSRDICQRGTSLTIQCQVDSQVTMMFWYRQQPGQSLTLIATANQGSEATYESGFVIDKFPISRPNLTFSTLTVSNMSPEDSSIYLCSVSRQVEEKLFFGSGTQLSVL.

V usage is TRBV27 and J usage is TRBJ2-7; 7 bases fit TRBD1. V was clipped by 0 bases and J by 0 bases; unmatched bases: 5. From germline, CDR1 is MNHEY and CDR2 SMNVEV (reference sequence). The CDR3 extends over 16 amino acids. The CDR3 bases are TGTGCCAGCAGTTTATCGTGGACAGGAAGCTCCTACGAGCAGTACTTC. It codes for CASSLSWTGSSYEQYF.

The chain joins TRBV4-3 to TRBJ1-1; D unresolved. This CDR3 spans 14 amino acids. Trimming shortened V by 0 bases and J by 6 bases, and 11 bases separated the two germline ends. The germline CDR1 and CDR2 sequences are LGHNA and YSLEER. CDR3 sequence (DNA): TGCGCCAGCAGCCAAGATCGGGTCCTTTCTGAAGCTTTCTTT. The encoded protein is CASSQDRVLSEAFF.

V and J are TRBV29-1 and TRBJ2-7; D possibly corresponds to TRBD1 (5 bases). Germline CDR1 is SQVTM and CDR2 is ANQGSEA. V was pared by 5 bases and J by 0 bases, with 8 bases between. This CDR3 has 12 residues. CDR3 DNA sequence: TGCAGCGTTATAGGGGACTCCTACGAGCAGTACTTC. Its translation is CSVIGDSYEQYF.

This chain connects TRBV29-1 to TRBJ2-3; unclear D gene. This CDR3 has 13 amino acids. The germline CDR1 and CDR2 sequences are SQVTM and ANQGSEA. Trimming took 4 bases from V and 1 from J, leaving 9 bases between them. In DNA form, the CDR3 reads TGCAGCGTTGTTGCTCCGGGCACAGATACGCAGTATTTT. It yields the protein CSVVAPGTDTQYF.

The chain uses TRBV28 and TRBJ2-3; either TRBD1 or TRBD2 may supply D (5 bases each). Germline V gene data show CDR1 as MDHEN and CDR2 as SYDVKM. With 6 bases removed from V and 5 bases from J, the gap between germline ends came to 15 bases. This CDR3 is 14 amino acids long. The CDR3 DNA reads TGTGCCAGCAGCCGAGGGGCTGGAGTAGATACGCAGTATTTT. This sequence encodes CASSRGAGVDTQYF. Full variable domain (remainder filled in from reference TRBV28 and TRBJ2-3): DVKVTQSSRYLVKRTGEKVFLECVQDMDHENMFWYRQDPGLGLRLIYFSYDVKMKEKGDIPEGYSVSREKKERFSLILESASTNQTSMYLCASSRGAGVDTQYFGPGTRLTVL.

The V call is TRBV27, the J call TRBJ1-2; 7 nucleotides match TRBD1. The CDR3 runs to 12 residues. V lost 6 bases to trimming and J lost 4 bases; unmatched junction nucleotides: 2. Germline CDR1 MNHEY, CDR2 SMNVEV (reference sequence). The CDR3 spells CASRRTGYGYTF. The DNA of the CDR3 is TGTGCCAGCAGGCGGACAGGCTATGGCTACACCTTC.

The rearrangement uses TRBV30 and TRBJ1-5; D ambiguous. The CDR3 consists of 13 residues. Germline values: CDR1 GTSNPN, CDR2 SVGIG (reference sequence). Trimming removed 0 bases from V and 0 bases from J, with 3 bases in between. The CDR3 bases are TGTGCCTGGAGTGTATCTAGCAATCAGCCCCAGCATTTT. It specifies CAWSVSSNQPQHF.